This T cell receptor beta chain appears in the sequencing data of a study of cytomegalovirus exposure and HLA in healthy donors. Whole-study results and caveats: Earlier analysis yielded a pattern in which most TCR beta V segments were productive about 90% or about 30% of the time. TCR beta V- and J-gene trimming was later associated with a missense DCLRE1C variant. Most TCR sequences proved rare, with some public TCRs found in many donors.

Trimming removed 3 bases from V and 3 bases from J, with 6 bases in between. The CDR3 runs 12 residues. The germline V gene has CDR1 SGHRS and CDR2 YFSETQ. PCR amplification relied on 60 Vbeta primers (plus 13 Jbeta primers). Method: immunoSEQ multiplex PCR; TCRdb's copy keeps in-frame clones and lacks some. The repertoire holds more than 90,000 clones, with 76% as singletons. Concerning this clone itself: Its antigen is currently unknown.

The specimen sequenced was PBMCs. V usage is TRBV5-1 and J usage is TRBJ1-1; the D is unclear. The TCR comes from a man aged 40-50 years in good health and CMV-seronegative. CDR3 amino acids: CASSSSDTEAFF. The CDR3 DNA sequence: TGCGCCAGCAGCTCATCGGACACTGAAGCTTTCTTT.